Listed here are 7 T cell receptor beta chains from one sample, sequenced in a study of blood T cell repertoires in COVID-19. Sequenced by immunoSEQ multiplex PCR; TCRdb stores in-frame clones only, minus some. The sample has 250,000 to 300,000 clones; approximately 86% are singletons. What was sequenced was peripheral blood. These receptors all come from a woman aged 55 to 70 with COVID-19, enrolled during active disease.

The V gene is TRBV19, the J gene TRBJ1-1, with TRBD1 matching over 11 bases. The germline CDR1 and CDR2 sequences are LNHDA and SQIVND (reference sequence). This CDR3 is 15 amino acids long. Germline trimming cut 5 bases from V and 4 bases from J; bases unmatched to any gene: 6. The CDR3 reads CASSSPGTGGTEAFF. The CDR3 nucleotides read TGTGCCAGTAGTTCCCCCGGGACAGGGGGCACTGAAGCTTTCTTT.

The rearrangement joins TRBV25-1 to TRBJ2-2, with a weak D call TRBD1 (6 bases). V lost 2 bases, J lost 2 bases, and 6 bases lay in between. Germline V lookup: CDR1 MGHDK, CDR2 SYGVNS. The CDR3 runs to 14 residues. CDR3 nucleotide sequence: TGTGCCAGCAGTGAAGGGGGCAACACCGGGGAGCTGTTTTTT. It is translated as CASSEGGNTGELFF.

The genes are TRBV7-9 and TRBJ2-1, with 9 nucleotides matching TRBD2. This CDR3 region has 15 residues. CDR1 is SEHNR, CDR2 FQNEAQ, per germline (reference sequence). Trimming removed 5 bases from V and 6 bases from J; junction bases left unmatched: 8. The CDR3: CASSPRLAVSNEQFF. CDR3 nucleotide sequence: TGTGCCAGCAGCCCCCGACTAGCGGTAAGCAATGAGCAGTTCTTC.

This clone has only one observation. V usage is TRBV30 and J usage is TRBJ1-4, with D perhaps TRBD1 (5 bases). Trimming pared 0 bases from V and 3 bases from J, leaving 11 bases between. This CDR3 spans 15 amino acids. CDR1 is GTSNPN, CDR2 SVGIG, per germline (reference sequence). The CDR3 region has the DNA TGTGCCTGGAGTGTCGGGGGGTACTCTAATGAAAAACTGTTTTTT. This translates into CAWSVGGYSNEKLFF.

The chain combines TRBV24-1 with TRBJ2-2, with 11 bases aligning to TRBD1. The trim removed 1 base at V and 4 bases at J, leaving 4 bases unmatched. Germline lookup yields CDR1 KGHDR and CDR2 SFDVKD. The CDR3 spans 17 residues. The CDR3 DNA reads TGTGCCACCAGTGATTTCCGCGGGACAGGGGGCACCGGGGAGCTGTTTTTT. As protein: CATSDFRGTGGTGELFF.

The chain couples TRBV5-5 to TRBJ1-3; TRBD1 matches at 7 bases. The V gene's germline CDR1 is SGHKS and CDR2 YYEKEE (reference sequence). Trimming at V came to 7 bases and at J to 0 bases, leaving 10 bases not matched to a gene. This CDR3 contains 16 residues. CDR3 in DNA: TGTGCCAGCTCAGCGGAGGGGGCGCCCTCTGGAAACACCATATATTTT. It encodes CASSAEGAPSGNTIYF. Combining the CDR3 with reference TRBV5-5 and TRBJ1-3 gives the whole variable domain DAGVTQSPTHLIKTRGQQVTLRCSPISGHKSVSWYQQVLGQGPQFIFQYYEKEERGRGNFPDRFSARQFPNYSSELNVNALLLGDSALYLCASSAEGAPSGNTIYFGEGSWLTVV.

Only one count was recorded for this clone. The chain joins TRBV21-1 to TRBJ2-1; the listed D gene, TRBD1, was not tested against the DNA. TRBV21-1 is classified as a pseudogene. This CDR3 has 16 residues. CDR3 amino acids: CASSKDCEQIYNEQFF. Here the CDR3 DNA reads TGTGCCAGCAGCAAAGATTGCGAACAGATATACAATGAGCAGTTCTTC.